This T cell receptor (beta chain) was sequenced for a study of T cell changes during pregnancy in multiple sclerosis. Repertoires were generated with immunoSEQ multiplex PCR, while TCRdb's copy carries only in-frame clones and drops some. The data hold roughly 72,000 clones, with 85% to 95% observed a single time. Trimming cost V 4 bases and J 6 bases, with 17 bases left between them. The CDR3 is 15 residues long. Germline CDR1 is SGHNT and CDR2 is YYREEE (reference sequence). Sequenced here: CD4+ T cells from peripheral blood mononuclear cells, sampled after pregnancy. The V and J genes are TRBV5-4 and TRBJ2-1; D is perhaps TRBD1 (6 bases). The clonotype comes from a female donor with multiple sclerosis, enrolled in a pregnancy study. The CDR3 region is CASSPGASGRNEQFF. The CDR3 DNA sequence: TGTGCCAGCAGCCCAGGGGCTTCGGGGCGCAATGAGCAGTTCTTC.